The 5 T cell receptor beta chains listed next were all sequenced from one sample in a study of blood T cell repertoires in COVID-19. Assay: immunoSEQ multiplex PCR; the TCRdb copy retains only in-frame clones and omits some. The data contain 250,000 to 350,000 clones, 90% of them singletons. The material sequenced was peripheral blood. The receptors were gathered from a woman aged 25 to 39 with COVID-19, enrolled during active disease.

The genes are TRBV7-9 and TRBJ2-1; the match to TRBD1 covers 8 bases. J was trimmed by 1 base and V by 5 bases; bases with no gene match: 7. The CDR3 is 16 residues long. The germline gives CDR1 SEHNR, CDR2 FQNEAQ (reference sequence). As DNA, the CDR3 is TGTGCCAGCAGCGATCCCGACAGGGGTTCCTACAATGAGCAGTTCTTC. Translation gives CASSDPDRGSYNEQFF.

This clone was seen a single time. The chain joins TRBV7-2 to TRBJ1-5; D remains unclear. CDR1 and CDR2 from the germline V gene are SGHTA and FQGNSA. This CDR3 has 16 amino acids. The V end was cut by 1 base, the J end by 3 bases, with 13 bases between. In DNA form, the CDR3 reads TGTGCCAGCAGCTTAGAGTCGCCAAAGCTCAATCAGCCCCAGCATTTT. This codes for CASSLESPKLNQPQHF.

V usage is TRBV5-6 and J usage is TRBJ1-2, with D unresolved. Per the germline V gene, CDR1 is SGHDT and CDR2 is YYEEEE. V was trimmed by 3 bases and J by 0 bases, leaving 15 bases between them. The CDR3 runs to 16 residues. The CDR3 reads CASSYFQAGTNYGYTF. CDR3 in DNA: TGTGCCAGCAGCTATTTTCAGGCAGGAACTAACTATGGCTACACCTTC.

This rearrangement joins TRBV6-5 to TRBJ1-3; the match to TRBD1 covers 7 bases. V shed 5 bases, J shed 4 bases, and the junction held 5 bases outside the gene matches. This CDR3 spans 14 amino acids. Germline CDR1 MNHEY, CDR2 SVGAGI. The CDR3 bases are TGTGCCAGCAGTCCCCGACAGGGAGGAAACACCATATATTTT. Residues: CASSPRQGGNTIYF.

This chain uses TRBV6-5 with TRBJ2-7; 7 bases are a match to TRBD1. Germline V gives CDR1 MNHEY, CDR2 SVGAGI. This CDR3 spans 13 amino acids. Losses at the gene ends were 7 bases for V and 6 bases for J; bases not matched to a gene: 9. As DNA, the CDR3 is TGTGCCAGCAAGTGGGGGACAGTAACCGAGCAGTACTTC. This translates into CASKWGTVTEQYF.